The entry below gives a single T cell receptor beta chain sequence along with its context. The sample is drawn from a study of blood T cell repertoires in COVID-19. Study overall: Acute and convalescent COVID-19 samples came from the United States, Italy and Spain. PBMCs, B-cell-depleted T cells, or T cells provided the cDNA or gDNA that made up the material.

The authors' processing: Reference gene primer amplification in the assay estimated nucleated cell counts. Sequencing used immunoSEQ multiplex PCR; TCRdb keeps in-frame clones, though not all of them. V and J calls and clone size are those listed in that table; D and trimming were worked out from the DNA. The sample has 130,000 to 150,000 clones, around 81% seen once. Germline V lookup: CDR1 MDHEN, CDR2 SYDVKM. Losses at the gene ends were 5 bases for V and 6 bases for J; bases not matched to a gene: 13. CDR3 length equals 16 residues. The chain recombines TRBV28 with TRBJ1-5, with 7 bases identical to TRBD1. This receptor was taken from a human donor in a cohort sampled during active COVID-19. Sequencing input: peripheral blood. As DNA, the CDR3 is TGTGCCAGCAGTCCCCGGACAGGAGGGTTAGGTCAGCCCCAGCATTTT. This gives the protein CASSPRTGGLGQPQHF.